This TCR beta chain was documented in a study of blood T cell dynamics during melanoma immunotherapy. The table came from immunoSEQ multiplex PCR; TCRdb's copy has only in-frame clones and leaves some out. The table records more than 5,000 clones, approximately 90% of them present only once. Documented time point: pre-treatment baseline. This clone has a single count. The CDR3 sequence is 15 residues long. In germline, CDR1 is SGHTA, CDR2 FQGNSA. J was trimmed by 9 bases and V by 5 bases; bases with no gene match: 10. The chain combines TRBV7-2 with TRBJ2-3, with 11 bases fitting TRBD2. This sequence was found in a human donor with melanoma. Sequenced material: blood, taken from a patient treated with checkpoint blockade. The CDR3 spells CASSRIAGGPPTQYF. CDR3 nucleotide sequence: TGTGCCAGCAGCCGGATAGCGGGGGGGCCTCCCACGCAGTATTTT.